This entry lists 10 T cell receptor beta chains sequenced from one sample in a study of T cells of healthy individuals. MiXCR was run by TCRdb on the 5' RACE reads, yielding one entry per CDR3 protein. The table includes about 96,000 distinct CDR3 sequences, roughly a sixth detected once. Receptors were obtained from a human donor in good health.

The V call is TRBV7-2, the J call TRBJ1-2; weak D call: TRBD1 (6 bases). CDR3 length: 14 residues. Germline loops: CDR1 SGHTA, CDR2 FQGNSA. The V end was cut by 1 base, the J end by 8 bases, with 14 bases between. The CDR3 loop reads CASSLDMGAEGYTF. CDR3 nucleotide sequence: TGTGCCAGCAGCTTAGATATGGGGGCCGAGGGCTACACCTTC.

In this sample, this clonotype turned up a few times. This chain links TRBV28 with TRBJ1-5; maybe TRBD1 (6 bases). Germline lookup yields CDR1 MDHEN and CDR2 SYDVKM. V was trimmed by 3 bases and J by 0 bases, leaving 12 bases between them. The CDR3 extends over 16 amino acids. CDR3 protein: CASSFRRGDSNQPQHF. In DNA, the CDR3 is TGTGCCAGCAGTTTTCGAAGGGGGGATAGCAATCAGCCCCAGCATTTT.

A remark on this clonotype: Given a much more abundant clone one base away, this may be a read error. The gene calls are TRBV6-2 or TRBV6-3 and TRBJ1-5, with TRBD2 identical over 7 bases. The DNA matches TRBJ2-3 better at its end, which makes the J call doubtful. The CDR3 is 15 residues long. Germline CDR1 is MNHEY and CDR2 is SVGEGT. The CDR3 region has the DNA TGTGCCAGCAGCACAGCGGGGTATAGCAATCAGCCCCAGTATTTT. Amino acid sequence: CASSTAGYSNQPQYF.

This clonotype was picked up a small number of times. This chain uses TRBV5-4 with TRBJ2-7; 9 bases match TRBD1. Germline-derived CDR1 and CDR2 are SGHNT and YYREEE (reference sequence). The CDR3 spans 14 residues. Trimming took 4 bases from V and 5 from J; bases not matched to a gene: 7. CDR3 nucleotides: TGTGCCAGCAGCCGGGACAGGGTAAGCAACGAGCAGTACTTC. Protein: CASSRDRVSNEQYF.

This clonotype was observed a handful of times. The CDR3: CSVVAGGPYNEQFF. CDR3 sequence (DNA): TGCAGCGTGGTAGCGGGAGGGCCCTACAATGAGCAGTTCTTC. This chain uses TRBV29-1 with TRBJ2-1; 11 bases align to TRBD2. Germline V lookup: CDR1 SQVTM, CDR2 ANQGSEA. With V trimmed by 6 bases and J by 2 bases, 3 bases remained unmatched. The CDR3 consists of 14 residues.

This clonotype was seen at least ten times. The V gene is TRBV7-3, the J gene TRBJ2-2, with D perhaps TRBD2 (6 bases). Deletions cut 1 base from V and 5 bases from J, with 11 bases between. CDR3 length equals 15 residues. CDR1 and CDR2 from the germline V gene are SGHTA and FQGTGA. CDR3: CASSLMGGATGELFF. DNA of the CDR3: TGTGCCAGCAGCTTAATGGGGGGAGCTACCGGGGAGCTGTTTTTT. The whole variable domain, remainder taken from reference TRBV7-3 and TRBJ2-2, is GAGVSQTPSNKVTEKGKYVELRCDPISGHTALYWYRQSLGQGPEFLIYFQGTGAADDSGLPNDRFFAVRPEGSVSTLKIQRTERGDSAVYLCASSLMGGATGELFFGEGSRLTVL.

This clonotype showed up many times. The chain couples TRBV20-1 to TRBJ2-5; D gene ambiguous. Germline CDR1 is DFQATT and CDR2 is SNEGSKA (reference sequence). Trimming stripped 4 bases from V and 5 bases from J, with 11 bases between. The CDR3 totals 12 residues. The CDR3 bases are TGCAGTGCTAAGTGGGGTATGGAGACCCAGTACTTC. It encodes CSAKWGMETQYF.

This clonotype was counted a few times. The V and J genes are TRBV18 and TRBJ2-5, with a tentative D call TRBD2 (6 bases). The germline CDR1 and CDR2 sequences are KGHSH and LQKENI. The CDR3 runs to 17 residues. The V and J ends lost 5 bases and 1 base respectively, with 20 bases between them. CDR3 amino acids: CASSSAHIGGAQETQYF. The CDR3 nucleotides read TGTGCCAGCTCATCAGCTCATATCGGGGGAGCCCAAGAGACCCAGTACTTC.

V usage is TRBV9 and J usage is TRBJ2-1; D is uncertain. The germline V gene encodes CDR1 SGDLS and CDR2 YYNGEE. CDR3 size: 13 residues. Trimming stripped 0 bases from V and 9 bases from J, with 10 bases between. The CDR3 protein is CASSVVGQGEQFF. As DNA, the CDR3 is TGTGCCAGCAGCGTAGTCGGGCAAGGTGAGCAGTTCTTC.

For this clonotype: Mismatch with germline at one junction end may stem from a read error. DNA for the CDR3: TGTGCCGGCAGCCCCCGAAGTGGGGACAGCTCCTACGAGCAGTACTTC. The encoded protein is CAGSPRSGDSSYEQYF. The chain couples TRBV4-2 to TRBJ2-7, with TRBD1 matching over 7 bases. Germline assignment: CDR1 LGHNA and CDR2 YNFKEQ. The CDR3 loop spans 16 amino acids.